Shown below are 28 T cell receptor beta chains from a single sample sequenced in a study of blood T cell repertoires in COVID-19. Method: immunoSEQ multiplex PCR; TCRdb's copy keeps in-frame clones and lacks some. The table records approximately 67,000 clones, around 82% of them present only once. The sample was peripheral blood. These receptors were obtained from a man aged 55 to 70 with acute or convalescent COVID-19.

This clone was counted once. The CDR3 here is CASSLPGTDTQYF. In nucleotides, the CDR3 is TGTGCCAGCAGCTTACCAGGGACAGATACGCAGTATTTT. The chain links TRBV11-2 to TRBJ2-3, with TRBD1 as a possible D gene (5 bases). CDR3 length: 13 amino acids. Trimming cost V 2 bases and J 3 bases, with 6 bases left between them. CDR1 SGHAT and CDR2 FQNNGV come from the germline V gene.

Written as DNA, the CDR3 is TGTGCCAGCAGTTCAAACAGGGGGCTCGACGAGCAGTACTTC. Encoded protein: CASSSNRGLDEQYF. The chain employs TRBV6-5 and TRBJ2-7; 9 bases align to TRBD1. Germline assignment: CDR1 MNHEY and CDR2 SVGAGI. CDR3 length: 14 amino acids. J gave up 5 bases and V 4 bases, and 6 bases lay outside the gene matches.

The chain couples TRBV5-1 to TRBJ2-3, with 8 bases identical to TRBD1. The CDR3 contains 16 residues. Germline CDR1 and CDR2: SGHRS and YFSETQ. Unmatched junction bases numbered 8, after V lost 0 bases and J lost 5 bases. CDR3 amino acids: CASSLDARGQLDTQYF. The CDR3 region has the DNA TGCGCCAGCAGCTTGGATGCCAGGGGGCAATTAGATACGCAGTATTTT.

This chain links TRBV6-2 or TRBV6-3 with TRBJ1-6; a possible D gene is TRBD1 (5 bases). Germline-derived CDR1 and CDR2 are MNHEY and SVGEGT. The length of the CDR3 is 13 residues. Trimming pared 5 bases from V and 14 bases from J, leaving 16 bases between. CDR3 loop: CASSPDRGVSLHF. CDR3 DNA sequence: TGTGCCAGCAGTCCCGACCGGGGGGTGTCCCTCCACTTT.

CDR3 DNA sequence: TGTGCCAGCAGCGCTCAGCCCGGGGATACGCAGTATTTT. This codes for CASSAQPGDTQYF. This rearrangement joins TRBV9 to TRBJ2-3; no definite D call. The CDR3 is 13 amino acids. Germline lookup yields CDR1 SGDLS and CDR2 YYNGEE. Between the trimmed V and J ends, which lost 3 bases and 6 bases, there was a span of 11 bases. Variable domain in full (rest from reference TRBV9 and TRBJ2-3): DSGVTQTPKHLITATGQRVTLRCSPRSGDLSVYWYQQSLDQGLQFLIQYYNGEERAKGNILERFSAQQFPDLHSELNLSSLELGDSALYFCASSAQPGDTQYFGPGTRLTVL.

CDR3 loop: CASSHGGGSNQPQHF. CDR3 in DNA: TGTGCCAGCAGCCACGGGGGTGGGAGCAATCAGCCCCAGCATTTT. The chain joins TRBV5-4 to TRBJ1-5; D perhaps matches TRBD1 (5 bases). The germline V gene encodes CDR1 SGHNT and CDR2 YYREEE (reference sequence). CDR3 size: 15 residues. Trimming removed 4 bases at V and 1 base at J, with 12 bases between.

Only a few counts were recorded for this clone. The rearrangement uses TRBV5-6 and TRBJ2-7, with 12 bases aligning to TRBD2. Germline V gene lookup returns CDR1 SGHDT and CDR2 YYEEEE. This CDR3 comprises 18 residues. V shed 2 bases, J shed 4 bases, and the junction held 13 bases outside the gene matches. The CDR3 DNA is TGTGCCAGCAGCTTCCGTAGTGGACTAGCGGGGTTCCAGTACGAGCAGTACGTC. Translation: CASSFRSGLAGFQYEQYV.

The table lists this clone with a count of one. The chain links TRBV6-5 to TRBJ1-2; 10 bases match TRBD1. In germline, CDR1 is MNHEY, CDR2 SVGAGI. The trim removed 5 bases at V and 4 bases at J, leaving 4 bases unmatched. The CDR3 loop spans 14 amino acids. Here the CDR3 DNA reads TGTGCCAGCAGTACGACAGGGGGCGGCTATGGCTACACCTTC. Residues: CASSTTGGGYGYTF.

This clone was observed many times. The chain is built from TRBV7-2 and TRBJ2-5; D remains ambiguous. Trimming left V 1 base short and J 2 bases short, with 2 bases between. In germline, CDR1 is SGHTA, CDR2 FQGNSA. The CDR3 is 12 amino acids. For the CDR3, the DNA is TGTGCCAGCAGCTTAGTACAAGAGACCCAGTACTTC. It encodes CASSLVQETQYF.

This chain uses TRBV2 with TRBJ1-5; D might be TRBD1 (6 bases). The CDR3 runs 13 residues. V shed 6 bases and J shed 6 bases, with 12 bases lying between them. CDR1 and CDR2 (germline): SNHLY, FYNNEI. The CDR3 bases are TGTGCCAGCAGATACAGGGATCCTCAGCCCCAGCATTTT. It translates to CASRYRDPQPQHF.

This clone was detected only a few times. V is TRBV7-2 and J is TRBJ1-5; 7 bases agree with TRBD1. V shed 5 bases, J shed 3 bases, and the junction held 7 bases outside the gene matches. Germline CDR1 and CDR2: SGHTA and FQGNSA. The CDR3 covers 15 residues. The CDR3 region has the DNA TGTGCCAGCAGCCTAGGGACAGCTGACAATCAGCCCCAGCATTTT. This encodes CASSLGTADNQPQHF.

The CDR3 region has the DNA TGTGCCAGTAGTCAAAACTCCGGAGGGGTTGAAAAACTGTTTTTT. This encodes CASSQNSGGVEKLFF. The chain links TRBV19 to TRBJ1-4, with D possibly TRBD1 on 5 matching bases. V shed 5 bases and J shed 7 bases, with 17 bases lying between them. The CDR3 length is 15 residues. Germline loops: CDR1 LNHDA, CDR2 SQIVND (reference sequence).

As regards this clone: The junction differs from germline at one of its ends, possibly a read error. The genes are TRBV6-2 or TRBV6-3 and TRBJ2-1; 7 nucleotides agree with TRBD1. The CDR3 extends over 14 amino acids. CDR1 is MNHEY and CDR2 is SVGEGT in the germline V gene. CDR3 sequence: CASRYSTGVYEQFF. CDR3 DNA: TGTGCCAGCAGATACTCTACAGGGGTGTATGAGCAGTTCTTC.

This clone has a single count. The chain joins TRBV7-6 to TRBJ2-2; TRBD2 aligns across 8 bases. The ends lost 6 bases at V and 3 bases at J; junction bases unmatched: 6. Germline loops: CDR1 SGHVS, CDR2 FNYEAQ. The CDR3 totals 15 residues. CDR3 protein: CASRPGGGHTGELFF. For the CDR3, the DNA is TGTGCCAGCAGACCCGGGGGGGGCCACACCGGGGAGCTGTTTTTT. Together with reference TRBV7-6 and TRBJ2-2, the CDR3 gives the full variable domain: GAGVSQSPRYKVTKRGQDVALRCDPISGHVSLYWYRQALGQGPEFLTYFNYEAQQDKSGLPNDRFSAERPEGSISTLTIQRTEQRDSAMYRCASRPGGGHTGELFFGEGSRLTVL.

The rearrangement links TRBV10-1 to TRBJ1-1, with TRBD1 matching over 11 bases. The germline V gene encodes CDR1 WNHNN and CDR2 SYGVQD (reference sequence). The CDR3 covers 14 residues. The V and J ends lost 4 bases and 5 bases, in that order; junction bases with no gene match: 3. In nucleotides, the CDR3 is TGCGCCAGCAGTGGGACAGGGGGCTGGACTGAAGCTTTCTTT. Its protein product is CASSGTGGWTEAFF.

The V call is TRBV13, the J call TRBJ2-5; no firm D call. This CDR3 contains 14 residues. The germline V and J ends were trimmed by 1 base and 7 bases, with 13 bases remaining between them. Germline CDR1 reads PRHDT; CDR2 reads FYEKMQ (reference sequence). CDR3 in amino acids: CASSLVSKSRTQYF. The CDR3 nucleotides read TGTGCCAGCAGCTTAGTCTCCAAGAGTCGGACCCAGTACTTC.

The genes are TRBV11-3 and TRBJ2-7, with D possibly matching TRBD1 (6 bases). Trimming stripped 7 bases from V and 4 bases from J, with 23 bases between. The CDR3 length is 16 residues. In germline, CDR1 is SGHNT, CDR2 YENEEA. The CDR3 nucleotides are TGTGCCAGCAACCCAAACAGGGCTCGGCTTTCGTACGAGCAGTACTTC. Protein sequence: CASNPNRARLSYEQYF.

This clone came up once. The chain joins TRBV7-2 to TRBJ2-3, with 10 nucleotides matching TRBD2. Germline CDR1 and CDR2: SGHTA and FQGNSA. CDR3 size: 15 residues. The V segment lost 6 bases and the J segment 2 bases; nucleotides outside the gene matches: 5. The DNA for the CDR3 is TGTGCCAGCAGACGGACTAGCGGATCCACAGATACGCAGTATTTT. Residues: CASRRTSGSTDTQYF.

This clone has only a few counts. The chain employs TRBV5-1 and TRBJ2-1, with 7 bases lining up with TRBD2. The CDR3 extends over 14 amino acids. The junction had 10 bases not matched to a gene; V was cut back by 7 bases and J by 6 bases. Looked up from germline, CDR1 is SGHRS and CDR2 is YFSETQ. DNA for the CDR3: TGCGCCAGCGGGGGGGACTTTTATTCCAATGAGCAGTTCTTC. This codes for CASGGDFYSNEQFF.

This clone was seen a handful of times. V usage is TRBV19 and J usage is TRBJ2-2; a weak D match, TRBD2 (5 bases). From germline, CDR1 is LNHDA and CDR2 SQIVND (reference sequence). This CDR3 has 15 residues. V dropped 3 bases and J dropped 2 bases, with 10 bases sitting between them. Here the CDR3 DNA reads TGTGCCAGTAGTATCGTGGGAGCCAACACCGGGGAGCTGTTTTTT. Amino acids: CASSIVGANTGELFF.

The chain combines TRBV6-5 with TRBJ1-3; 8 bases are a match to TRBD1. Trimming took 6 bases from V and 5 from J; bases not matched to a gene: 9. In germline, CDR1 is MNHEY, CDR2 SVGAGI. The CDR3 is made up of 15 amino acids. CDR3 residues: CASSRRQGPRNTIYF. The DNA for the CDR3 is TGTGCCAGCAGCCGACGACAGGGGCCCCGAAACACCATATATTTT.

For the CDR3, the DNA is TGTGCCAGCAGTAGACAGGGGGCTGGATACGAGCAGTACTTC. This gives the protein CASSRQGAGYEQYF. V is TRBV6-5 and J is TRBJ2-7; 10 nucleotides line up with TRBD1. Per the germline V gene, CDR1 is MNHEY and CDR2 is SVGAGI. The ends lost 5 bases at V and 4 bases at J; junction bases unmatched: 5. The CDR3 consists of 14 residues.

This chain uses TRBV7-9 with TRBJ1-2; perhaps TRBD1 as D (6 bases). With 5 bases removed from V and 1 base from J, the gap between germline ends came to 14 bases. Germline V CDR1 and CDR2: SEHNR, FQNEAQ (reference sequence). CDR3 length: 15 residues. CDR3 region: CASSPEDSHNYGYTF. The CDR3 DNA is TGTGCCAGCAGCCCGGAGGACAGTCATAACTATGGCTACACCTTC.

The rearrangement joins TRBV7-2 to TRBJ2-1, with TRBD2 matching over 12 bases. V was pared by 1 base and J by 10 bases, with 8 bases of the junction left unmatched. The CDR3 has 16 residues. The V gene's germline CDR1 is SGHTA and CDR2 FQGNSA. CDR3 sequence (DNA): TGTGCCAGCAGCTTAGTCATCGCTAGCGGGGGGGAAGAGCAGTTCTTC. The encoded protein is CASSLVIASGGEEQFF.

The V call is TRBV3-1 (or the pseudogene TRBV3-2), the J call TRBJ1-6; D may be TRBD1 (5 bases). This CDR3 comprises 15 residues. The ends were cut back, 4 bases at V and 7 bases at J, with 14 bases in the middle. The germline CDR1 and CDR2 sequences are LGHDT and YNNKEL (reference sequence). For the CDR3, the DNA is TGTGCCAGCAGCCCGGTCGGGGCGGGGAATTCACCCCTCCACTTT. This gives the protein CASSPVGAGNSPLHF.

There are a few counts of this clone. The chain employs TRBV6-2 or TRBV6-3 and TRBJ2-7, with a weak D call TRBD1 (6 bases). In germline, CDR1 is MNHEY, CDR2 SVGEGT. V was trimmed by 0 bases and J by 5 bases, leaving 17 bases between them. This CDR3 comprises 16 residues. The CDR3 nucleotides are TGTGCCAGCAGTTACTCCTACCTGACAGGAGGCCACGAGCAGTACTTC. Amino acid sequence: CASSYSYLTGGHEQYF.

V gene TRBV11-2 combines with J gene TRBJ1-6, with 8 bases aligning to TRBD1. The trim removed 2 bases at V and 9 bases at J, leaving 6 bases unmatched. From germline, CDR1 is SGHAT and CDR2 FQNNGV. This CDR3 is built from 15 residues. The CDR3 is CASSLRGQAGSPLHF. The DNA of the CDR3 is TGTGCCAGCAGCTTAAGGGGACAGGCGGGTTCACCCCTCCACTTT.

The chain has TRBV29-1 and TRBJ1-2, with D uncertain. Germline V gives CDR1 SQVTM, CDR2 ANQGSEA. CDR3 length: 12 amino acids. Trimming took off 6 bases at V and 5 bases at J, with 13 bases between the two ends. The CDR3 DNA reads TGCAGCGTGGTCGGGGTGGGGTATGGCTACACCTTC. It specifies CSVVGVGYGYTF.